Below are 30 T cell receptor beta chains sequenced from a single sample in a study of identifying expanded T cells in peripheral blood (dated by TCRdb to between 2018 and 2021). Libraries were built with the immunoSEQ multiplex PCR assay. TCRdb carries this immuneACCESS record with in-frame sequences only. Its versions omit some clonotypes, under half of them owing to an unresolved V gene in the studies checked, with the rest unexplained. The sample yields 100,000 to 150,000 clones; approximately 86% were counted once. The top ten constitute around 8.4% of the sample. Material for sequencing was blood. The origin of the receptors is a person aged 18-69 years in good health.

The gene calls are TRBV14 and TRBJ2-1, with 13 bases that match TRBD2. Germline loops: CDR1 SGHDN, CDR2 FVKESK. The CDR3 extends over 16 amino acids. With V trimmed by 5 bases and J by 7 bases, 8 bases remained unmatched. The CDR3 protein is CASSYGLAGARNEQFF. The CDR3 bases are TGTGCCAGCAGCTACGGACTAGCGGGAGCGAGGAATGAGCAGTTCTTC. Filled out from reference TRBV14 and TRBJ2-1, the complete variable domain reads EAGVTQFPSHSVIEKGQTVTLRCDPISGHDNLYWYRRVMGKEIKFLLHFVKESKQDESGMPNNRFLAERTGGTYSTLKVQPAELEDSGVYFCASSYGLAGARNEQFFGPGTRLTVL.

The rearrangement uses TRBV30 and TRBJ2-3, with D perhaps TRBD1 (6 bases). V dropped 3 bases and J dropped 6 bases, with 10 bases sitting between them. The germline CDR1 and CDR2 sequences are GTSNPN and SVGIG (reference sequence). This CDR3 spans 12 amino acids. This CDR3 reads CAWRDSFDTQYF. The CDR3 DNA sequence: TGTGCCTGGAGGGACAGCTTCGATACGCAGTATTTT.

The chain recombines TRBV19 with TRBJ2-1, with 7 bases identical to TRBD2. The CDR3 covers 15 residues. The V and J ends lost 5 bases and 3 bases, in that order; junction bases with no gene match: 7. CDR1 and CDR2 (germline): LNHDA, SQIVND (reference sequence). The CDR3 region is CASSAEGGGYNEQFF. In DNA, the CDR3 is TGTGCCAGTAGTGCAGAAGGCGGGGGCTACAATGAGCAGTTCTTC. Variable domain in full (rest from reference TRBV19 and TRBJ2-1): DGGITQSPKYLFRKEGQNVTLSCEQNLNHDAMYWYRQDPGQGLRLIYYSQIVNDFQKGDIAEGYSVSREKKESFPLTVTSAQKNPTAFYLCASSAEGGGYNEQFFGPGTRLTVL.

The chain carries TRBV9 and TRBJ2-2; 7 nucleotides align to TRBD2. Germline CDR1 and CDR2: SGDLS and YYNGEE. This CDR3 contains 15 residues. The ends lost 4 bases at V and 4 bases at J; junction bases unmatched: 7. The CDR3 spells CASSKREGSTGELFF. In DNA, the CDR3 is TGTGCCAGCAGCAAAAGGGAGGGTAGCACCGGGGAGCTGTTTTTT.

The chain has TRBV14 and TRBJ1-2; D may be TRBD1 (5 bases). This CDR3 has 16 amino acids. V dropped 0 bases and J dropped 8 bases, with 19 bases sitting between them. The V gene's germline CDR1 is SGHDN and CDR2 FVKESK. CDR3 sequence reads: CASSQDNPGALGGYTF. CDR3 sequence (DNA): TGTGCCAGCAGCCAAGACAACCCCGGGGCCCTGGGGGGCTACACCTTC.

The chain combines TRBV7-6 with TRBJ2-5; D gene unclear. CDR1 SGHVS and CDR2 FNYEAQ come from the germline V gene. The germline V and J ends were trimmed by 0 bases and 5 bases, with 7 bases remaining between them. The length of the CDR3 is 13 residues. CDR3 sequence (DNA): TGTGCCAGCAGCTTAGCAAATAGGGAGACCCAGTACTTC. Translated: CASSLANRETQYF. The full variable domain, its missing parts supplied by reference TRBV7-6 and TRBJ2-5, is GAGVSQSPRYKVTKRGQDVALRCDPISGHVSLYWYRQALGQGPEFLTYFNYEAQQDKSGLPNDRFSAERPEGSISTLTIQRTEQRDSAMYRCASSLANRETQYFGPGTRLLVL.

The CDR3 loop is CASSVGRSTDTQYF. The CDR3 DNA follows: TGTGCCAGCAGTGTCGGGAGGAGCACAGATACGCAGTATTTT. The chain employs TRBV2 and TRBJ2-3; 7 nucleotides line up with TRBD2. The CDR3 runs 14 residues. V lost 4 bases to trimming and J lost 0 bases; unmatched junction nucleotides: 1. The germline gives CDR1 SNHLY, CDR2 FYNNEI.

The chain employs TRBV4-3 and TRBJ1-1; TRBD1 matches 7 bases. V was clipped by 2 bases and J by 5 bases; unmatched bases: 8. Germline CDR1 and CDR2: LGHNA and YSLEER. CDR3 length: 15 amino acids. CDR3 sequence (DNA): TGCGCCAGCAGCCAATTGACAGGGAGTAGGACTGAAGCTTTCTTT. Its translation: CASSQLTGSRTEAFF.

The chain combines TRBV25-1 with TRBJ1-4; D might be TRBD1 (5 bases). Deletions cut 5 bases from V and 3 bases from J, with 16 bases between. CDR1 is MGHDK, CDR2 SYGVNS, per germline. The CDR3 length is 16 residues. As DNA, the CDR3 is TGTGCCAGCAGTCCCCGGGAGGGGCTGGCTAATGAAAAACTGTTTTTT. It codes for CASSPREGLANEKLFF.

The chain joins TRBV9 to TRBJ1-1; D may be TRBD1 (6 bases). CDR1 is SGDLS and CDR2 is YYNGEE in the germline V gene. Trimming shortened V by 4 bases and J by 1 base, and 11 bases separated the two germline ends. The CDR3 contains 14 residues. The CDR3 reads CASSSWTENTEAFF. The DNA for the CDR3 is TGTGCCAGCAGCTCCTGGACAGAGAACACTGAAGCTTTCTTT.

The chain couples TRBV2 to TRBJ1-3; D uncertain. Trimming left V 4 bases short and J 1 base short, with 8 bases between. In germline, CDR1 is SNHLY, CDR2 FYNNEI. The CDR3 totals 14 residues. For the CDR3, the DNA is TGTGCCAGCAGTGTTGGGAGATCTGGAAACACCATATATTTT. It is translated as CASSVGRSGNTIYF.

This sequence joins TRBV4-1 and TRBJ2-7; 14 bases are shared with TRBD2. The CDR3 has 15 residues. After removal of 3 bases from V and 6 bases from J, the junction contained 4 bases not matched to a gene. Germline CDR1 MGHRA, CDR2 YSYEKL. The CDR3 DNA sequence: TGCGCCAGCAGCCACGGGACTAGCGGGAGCGGCGAGCAGTACTTC. Translated, it gives CASSHGTSGSGEQYF.

The V call is TRBV7-3, the J call TRBJ2-7, with 11 bases identical to TRBD1. The CDR3 is made up of 14 amino acids. With V trimmed by 5 bases and J by 1 base, 1 base remained unmatched. Germline CDR1 SGHTA, CDR2 FQGTGA. CDR3 in amino acids: CASSRDRGSYEQYF. CDR3 nucleotides: TGTGCCAGCAGCCGGGACAGGGGGTCCTACGAGCAGTACTTC.

V gene TRBV4-3 combines with J gene TRBJ2-7; no clear D. Trimming removed 4 bases at V and 5 bases at J, with 9 bases between. The CDR3 length is 12 residues. Germline CDR1 LGHNA, CDR2 YSLEER. CDR3 sequence (DNA): TGCGCCAGCAGCCGCCCTCCAGACGAGCAGTACTTC. Translating it yields CASSRPPDEQYF.

V is TRBV19 and J is TRBJ2-1; 9 bases match TRBD1. The germline V gene has CDR1 LNHDA and CDR2 SQIVND (reference sequence). J gave up 8 bases and V 3 bases, and 5 bases lay outside the gene matches. The CDR3 contains 14 residues. The CDR3 sequence is CASSIWTGDDEQFF. The CDR3 DNA reads TGTGCCAGTAGTATTTGGACAGGGGACGATGAGCAGTTCTTC.

V is TRBV10-1 and J is TRBJ1-1; D remains ambiguous. V lost 0 bases to trimming and J lost 0 bases, with 11 bases between them. Germline V CDR1 and CDR2: WNHNN, SYGVQD (reference sequence). This CDR3 has 16 residues. The CDR3 DNA reads TGCGCCAGCAGTGAGTCGACTCCGGGGTTGAACACTGAAGCTTTCTTT. It translates to CASSESTPGLNTEAFF.

The rearrangement links TRBV7-9 to TRBJ1-1; 8 nucleotides agree with TRBD1. The V segment lost 2 bases and the J segment 11 bases; nucleotides outside the gene matches: 7. The CDR3 totals 13 residues. In germline, CDR1 is SEHNR, CDR2 FQNEAQ (reference sequence). CDR3 nucleotides: TGTGCCAGCAGCTTATTTTCAGGGGGCGCGGCTTTCTTT. Amino acid sequence: CASSLFSGGAAFF.

The rearrangement links TRBV9 to TRBJ2-1; D not resolved. This CDR3 region has 12 residues. Looked up from germline, CDR1 is SGDLS and CDR2 is YYNGEE. The ends were cut back, 4 bases at V and 4 bases at J, with 6 bases in the middle. The CDR3 bases are TGTGCCAGCAGCAGTAGGTACAATGAGCAGTTCTTC. Residues: CASSSRYNEQFF.

V is TRBV2 and J is TRBJ2-7, with TRBD2 matching over 8 bases. The CDR3 runs to 12 residues. J was trimmed by 6 bases and V by 5 bases; bases with no gene match: 3. CDR1 and CDR2 (germline): SNHLY, FYNNEI. The CDR3: CASSRGGSEQYF. The CDR3 DNA reads as TGTGCCAGCAGTCGGGGGGGATCCGAGCAGTACTTC.

This chain links TRBV5-1 with TRBJ2-5; TRBD2 matches at 7 bases. CDR3 length equals 16 residues. The germline CDR1 and CDR2 sequences are SGHRS and YFSETQ. The V and J ends lost 0 bases and 3 bases, in that order; junction bases with no gene match: 8. The CDR3 DNA follows: TGCGCCAGCAGCTTGGGACGGGGCGGGGGAGAAGAGACCCAGTACTTC. Translating gives CASSLGRGGGEETQYF. Together with reference TRBV5-1 and TRBJ2-5, the CDR3 gives the full variable domain: KAGVTQTPRYLIKTRGQQVTLSCSPISGHRSVSWYQQTPGQGLQFLFEYFSETQRNKGNFPGRFSGRQFSNSRSEMNVSTLELGDSALYLCASSLGRGGGEETQYFGPGTRLLVL.

The chain is built from TRBV28 and TRBJ2-7, with D unresolved. Per the germline V gene, CDR1 is MDHEN and CDR2 is SYDVKM. The CDR3 has 12 residues. Trimming removed 8 bases at V and 5 bases at J, with 13 bases between. The CDR3 reads CASGIGDHEQYF. CDR3 DNA: TGTGCCAGCGGGATAGGAGACCACGAGCAGTACTTC.

J is TRBJ2-7 and V is TRBV4-1, with TRBD1 matching over 7 bases. CDR1 is MGHRA and CDR2 is YSYEKL in the germline V gene. V shed 1 base, J shed 8 bases, and the junction held 2 bases outside the gene matches. The CDR3 is 12 amino acids. The CDR3 region is CASSQVGGQQYF. The CDR3 nucleotides read TGCGCCAGCAGCCAAGTAGGGGGCCAGCAGTACTTC.

This clone was seen a few times. The V call is TRBV18, the J call TRBJ1-5, with 10 nucleotides matching TRBD1. J gave up 7 bases and V 5 bases, and 5 bases lay outside the gene matches. Germline assignment: CDR1 KGHSH and CDR2 LQKENI. This CDR3 region has 14 residues. CDR3 DNA: TGTGCCAGCTCAGAGACAGGGGGCCGACAGCCCCAGCATTTT. Translating it yields CASSETGGRQPQHF.

The rearrangement uses TRBV7-7 and TRBJ1-3; D uncertain. The V gene lost 5 bases and the J gene lost 4 bases, with 18 bases spanning the gap. Looked up from germline, CDR1 is SSHAT and CDR2 is FNYEAQ (reference sequence). The CDR3 contains 16 residues. CDR3 coding DNA: TGTGCCAGCAGCCCCATAGTAGGCCTGGCGGGAAACACCATATATTTT. Its protein is CASSPIVGLAGNTIYF.

This clone has just one count. This chain joins TRBV6-5 and TRBJ2-4; unclear D gene. With 2 bases removed from V and 0 bases from J, the gap between germline ends came to 11 bases. Germline CDR1 MNHEY, CDR2 SVGAGI. CDR3 length equals 16 residues. The CDR3 coding sequence is TGTGCCAGCAGTTACCACCCTTCTGTAGCCAAAAACATTCAGTACTTC. Translation: CASSYHPSVAKNIQYF.

V is TRBV5-1 and J is TRBJ1-2, with 10 bases fitting TRBD1. The CDR3 extends over 16 amino acids. The V gene end was trimmed by 4 bases and the J gene end by 4 bases; junction bases not matched to a gene: 10. CDR1 and CDR2 (germline): SGHRS, YFSETQ. CDR3 amino acids: CASSPWRTGGGYGYTF. The CDR3 DNA reads TGCGCCAGCAGCCCATGGAGGACAGGGGGAGGCTATGGCTACACCTTC.

This sequence joins TRBV27 and TRBJ2-1; TRBD1 aligns across 7 bases. CDR1 is MNHEY and CDR2 is SMNVEV in the germline V gene (reference sequence). This CDR3 has 15 amino acids. Trimming cost V 2 bases and J 6 bases; bases outside gene matches: 7. CDR3 loop: CASSLIDRALNEQFF. The DNA of the CDR3 is TGTGCCAGCAGTTTAATCGACAGGGCCCTCAATGAGCAGTTCTTC.

This rearrangement joins TRBV7-6 to TRBJ2-7; the match to TRBD1 covers 8 bases. The CDR3 totals 17 residues. The trim removed 5 bases at V and 0 bases at J, leaving 12 bases unmatched. Germline assignment: CDR1 SGHVS and CDR2 FNYEAQ. DNA for the CDR3: TGTGCCAGCAGCCCCGGACCGGGACAGGTGGGCTCCTACGAGCAGTACTTC. Protein product: CASSPGPGQVGSYEQYF. The whole variable domain, remainder taken from reference TRBV7-6 and TRBJ2-7, is GAGVSQSPRYKVTKRGQDVALRCDPISGHVSLYWYRQALGQGPEFLTYFNYEAQQDKSGLPNDRFSAERPEGSISTLTIQRTEQRDSAMYRCASSPGPGQVGSYEQYFGPGTRLTVT.

The V gene is TRBV11-1, the J gene TRBJ2-5; the match to TRBD1 covers 8 bases. After removal of 1 base from V and 5 bases from J, the junction contained 3 bases not matched to a gene. Looked up from germline, CDR1 is SGHAT and CDR2 is FQDESV (reference sequence). The CDR3 is made up of 14 amino acids. The CDR3 DNA sequence: TGTGCCAGCAGCTTAGGACAGGGGCGGGAGACCCAGTACTTC. It specifies CASSLGQGRETQYF.

This clone has a handful of counts. This rearrangement joins TRBV11-2 to TRBJ1-1; TRBD1 aligns across 8 bases. Germline V gives CDR1 SGHAT, CDR2 FQNNGV. The CDR3 is made up of 16 amino acids. The J segment lost 4 bases and the V segment lost 4 bases, leaving 11 bases of the junction unmatched. The DNA for the CDR3 is TGTGCCAGCAGCTCTGCCCCGCAGGGGGCGGTCACTGAAGCTTTCTTT. It is translated as CASSSAPQGAVTEAFF. Using reference TRBV11-2 and TRBJ1-1 for the parts outside the CDR3, the full variable domain is EAGVAQSPRYKIIEKRQSVAFWCNPISGHATLYWYQQILGQGPKLLIQFQNNGVVDDSQLPKDRFSAERLKGVDSTLKIQPAKLEDSAVYLCASSSAPQGAVTEAFFGQGTRLTVV.